These 20 T cell receptor beta chains share one sample of origin, sequenced in a study of neurological immune-mediated disorders. MiXCR, applied by TCRdb to the 5' RACE reads, yields one record per CDR3 protein. This sample has nearly 30,000 distinct CDR3 sequences, with approximately 16% found just once. Sample time point: technical triplicate 3. Sequencing was performed on CD4+ T cells from blood. The origin of the receptors is a female donor with HTLV-1-associated myelopathy (HAM/TSP).

The sample holds many counts of this clonotype. The gene calls are TRBV20-1 and TRBJ2-7, with 10 bases aligning to TRBD2. Germline V gene lookup returns CDR1 DFQATT and CDR2 SNEGSKA (reference sequence). The length of the CDR3 is 14 residues. V trimming: 6 bases; J trimming: 5 bases; junction bases outside the gene matches: 10. The CDR3 nucleotides are TGCAGTGCCAGCAGCGGGAGGGCCTGGGACGAGCAGTACTTC. This translates into CSASSGRAWDEQYF.

This clonotype was seen at least ten times. The chain joins TRBV27 to TRBJ2-7, with 9 bases identical to TRBD1. The CDR3 is 13 residues long. Germline assignment: CDR1 MNHEY and CDR2 SMNVEV (reference sequence). J was trimmed by 10 bases and V by 2 bases; bases with no gene match: 6. CDR3 sequence: CASSLPDRGNQYF. CDR3 nucleotide sequence: TGTGCCAGCAGTTTACCGGACAGGGGAAACCAGTACTTC.

This clonotype showed up many times. This chain links TRBV29-1 with TRBJ2-5; unclear D gene. The V gene's germline CDR1 is SQVTM and CDR2 ANQGSEA. CDR3 length: 13 amino acids. Trimming stripped 4 bases from V and 5 bases from J, with 14 bases between. CDR3 sequence: CSVGPGLGETQYF. Written as DNA, the CDR3 is TGCAGCGTTGGCCCCGGCCTGGGGGAGACCCAGTACTTC.

The sample holds a few counts of this clonotype. The chain uses TRBV12-3 or TRBV12-4 and TRBJ2-1; no clear D. Trimming shortened V by 9 bases and J by 1 base, and 13 bases separated the two germline ends. There are 14 residues in the CDR3. The CDR3 region is CASEISGSYNEQFF. Written as DNA, the CDR3 is TGTGCCAGTGAGATTTCCGGTTCCTACAATGAGCAGTTCTTC.

This clonotype occurred many times. V and J are TRBV5-1 and TRBJ2-5; TRBD2 matches 8 bases. The germline V gene has CDR1 SGHRS and CDR2 YFSETQ. This CDR3 comprises 15 residues. The junction had 7 bases not matched to a gene; V was cut back by 1 base and J by 5 bases. In nucleotides, the CDR3 is TGCGCCAGCAGCTTGTCACCGGGGGGGCTGGAGACCCAGTACTTC. Protein product: CASSLSPGGLETQYF.

Many counts were recorded for this clonotype. V usage is TRBV20-1 and J usage is TRBJ2-2; D call uncertain. Germline V gives CDR1 DFQATT, CDR2 SNEGSKA (reference sequence). CDR3 length equals 13 residues. V was clipped by 3 bases and J by 1 base, with 6 bases between them. This chain's CDR3 is CSASNGNTGELFF. As DNA, the CDR3 is TGCAGTGCTAGTAACGGGAACACCGGGGAGCTGTTTTTT.

This clonotype was counted at least ten times. The chain recombines TRBV7-2 with TRBJ2-3; 10 bases agree with TRBD2. V dropped 4 bases and J dropped 0; count of bases not matched to a gene: 28. CDR1 is SGHTA, CDR2 FQGNSA, per germline. The CDR3 has 24 amino acids. CDR3 bases: TGTGCCAGCAGCTCCAATGTTTTTACTCCCCACACTAGCGGGGTCTACCTTAGCACAGATACGCAGTATTTT. Translated, it gives CASSSNVFTPHTSGVYLSTDTQYF.

This clonotype occurred a few times. The J gene is TRBJ2-1, the V gene TRBV4-2, with D maybe TRBD1 (5 bases). The CDR3 loop spans 15 amino acids. Trimming stripped 3 bases from V and 4 bases from J, with 13 bases between. CDR1 is LGHNA and CDR2 is YNFKEQ in the germline V gene. Written as DNA, the CDR3 is TGTGCCAGCAGCCACATATTACAGGAATACAATGAGCAGTTCTTC. It specifies CASSHILQEYNEQFF.

In this sample, this clonotype turned up many times. The chain couples TRBV5-1 to TRBJ1-2; D is unresolved. CDR1 is SGHRS, CDR2 YFSETQ, per germline. Trimming took off 2 bases at V and 5 bases at J, with 13 bases between the two ends. The CDR3 totals 14 residues. In nucleotides, the CDR3 is TGCGCCAGCAGCTTTGGAGGCGTCGGGTATGGCTACACCTTC. Amino acids: CASSFGGVGYGYTF.

The V call is TRBV20-1, the J call TRBJ2-3; no clear D gene. The length of the CDR3 is 11 residues. V lost 1 base and J lost 3, with 2 bases in between. Germline CDR1 and CDR2: DFQATT and SNEGSKA (reference sequence). The DNA of the CDR3 is TGCAGTGCTAGAGCTACAGATACGCAGTATTTT. Residues: CSARATDTQYF.

This chain connects TRBV13 to TRBJ2-3, with a weak D call TRBD2 (5 bases). This CDR3 contains 13 residues. V was clipped by 5 bases and J by 6 bases, with 12 bases between them. Looked up from germline, CDR1 is PRHDT and CDR2 is FYEKMQ (reference sequence). Here the CDR3 DNA reads TGTGCCAGCAGCAACGAGCGCGGGGATACGCAGTATTTT. Translated: CASSNERGDTQYF.

This clonotype was counted many times. The chain has TRBV5-1 and TRBJ2-4, with TRBD1 identical over 7 bases. With 0 bases clipped from V and 9 bases from J, the junction kept 3 bases outside the gene matches. From germline, CDR1 is SGHRS and CDR2 YFSETQ. The CDR3 extends over 13 amino acids. This chain's CDR3 is CASSLEGAGIQYF. The CDR3 DNA is TGCGCCAGCAGCTTGGAGGGGGCCGGCATTCAGTACTTC.

This clonotype showed up many times. The germline gene is not matched at one end of the junction; a read error may be the cause. The chain is built from TRBV7-9 and TRBJ2-5, with 11 positions matching TRBD2. This CDR3 has 14 residues. Germline assignment: CDR1 SEHNR and CDR2 FQNEAQ (reference sequence). CDR3: CASSLPASGGPVNF. Written as DNA, the CDR3 is TGTGCCAGCAGCTTACCTGCTAGCGGGGGGCCAGTTAACTTC.

This clonotype was detected many times. V gene TRBV14 combines with J gene TRBJ1-2; no definite D call. The length of the CDR3 is 14 residues. V lost 0 bases and J 1 base, leaving 6 bases between the germline ends. Germline CDR1 and CDR2: SGHDN and FVKESK. In DNA, the CDR3 is TGTGCCAGCAGCCAAGATGTGCGTAACTATGGCTACACCTTC. This gives the protein CASSQDVRNYGYTF. The whole variable domain, filled in from reference TRBV14 and TRBJ1-2, reads EAGVTQFPSHSVIEKGQTVTLRCDPISGHDNLYWYRRVMGKEIKFLLHFVKESKQDESGMPNNRFLAERTGGTYSTLKVQPAELEDSGVYFCASSQDVRNYGYTFGSGTRLTVV.

This clonotype was seen repeatedly, ten times or more. This sequence joins TRBV7-3 and TRBJ1-1, with no clear D. This CDR3 is built from 13 residues. Trimming took 6 bases from V and 1 from J, leaving 9 bases between them. Germline V gives CDR1 SGHTA, CDR2 FQGTGA. CDR3 sequence: CASSFGRNTEAFF. In DNA, the CDR3 is TGTGCCAGCAGTTTCGGACGGAACACTGAAGCTTTCTTT.

This clonotype was found many times. This chain joins TRBV10-3 and TRBJ2-7; 8 bases agree with TRBD1. CDR3 length: 15 amino acids. The V gene end was trimmed by 5 bases and the J gene end by 0 bases; junction bases not matched to a gene: 6. Germline-derived CDR1 and CDR2 are ENHRY and SYGVKD. The CDR3 here is CAISKTGDRSYEQYF. The CDR3 bases are TGTGCCATCAGTAAGACAGGGGACCGCTCCTACGAGCAGTACTTC.

This clonotype has at least ten counts. This chain links TRBV12-3 or TRBV12-4 with TRBJ1-6; 10 bases match TRBD1. This CDR3 region has 13 residues. The V segment lost 7 bases and the J segment 12 bases; nucleotides outside the gene matches: 6. The CDR3 DNA sequence: TGTGCCAGCAACCAAGACAGGGGGCAACCCCTCCACTTT. This translates into CASNQDRGQPLHF.

The gene calls are TRBV7-6 and TRBJ2-1, with D possibly TRBD2 on 5 matching bases. The CDR3 has 13 amino acids. CDR1 SGHVS and CDR2 FNYEAQ come from the germline V gene. Between the trimmed V and J ends, which lost 2 bases and 9 bases, there was a span of 11 bases. The CDR3: CASSLMPSSEQFF. The CDR3 nucleotides are TGTGCCAGCAGCTTAATGCCTAGCTCTGAGCAGTTCTTC.

This clonotype appeared many times. The chain carries TRBV5-1 and TRBJ2-4, with 7 bases matching TRBD1. This CDR3 contains 13 residues. Trimming took 4 bases from V and 8 from J; bases not matched to a gene: 6. CDR1 is SGHRS and CDR2 is YFSETQ in the germline V gene. CDR3 sequence: CASSLGGADIQYF. For the CDR3, the DNA is TGCGCCAGCAGCCTAGGGGGCGCGGACATTCAGTACTTC. Using reference TRBV5-1 and TRBJ2-4 for the parts outside the CDR3, the full variable domain is KAGVTQTPRYLIKTRGQQVTLSCSPISGHRSVSWYQQTPGQGLQFLFEYFSETQRNKGNFPGRFSGRQFSNSRSEMNVSTLELGDSALYLCASSLGGADIQYFGAGTRLSVL.

This clonotype was observed many times. The chain couples TRBV20-1 to TRBJ2-3; 9 bases agree with TRBD1. Per germline, CDR1 DFQATT and CDR2 SNEGSKA (reference sequence). The CDR3 length is 15 residues. V trimming: 2 bases; J trimming: 6 bases; junction bases outside the gene matches: 9. In DNA, the CDR3 is TGCAGTGCTAGATCGCCACGGACAGGGGTGGATACGCAGTATTTT. Amino acid sequence: CSARSPRTGVDTQYF.